This T cell receptor beta chain came from a study of T cells in Graves' hyperthyroidism and ophthalmopathy. This clonotype was recorded many times. CDR3 length: 14 amino acids. Germline V gene sequence: CDR1 MNHEY, CDR2 SVGEGT. V lost 5 bases, J lost 1 base, and 2 bases stayed unmatched. Regions amplified from RNA transcripts were the TCR beta CDR3 regions. HTBI primers were the set used in a first-round RT-PCR of the TCR CDR3. TCRdb ran MiXCR on the multiplex PCR reads and lists one entry per CDR3 protein. The table has about 520,000 distinct CDR3 sequences, around a quarter seen once. The rearrangement links TRBV6-2 or TRBV6-3 to TRBJ1-1; 9 positions match TRBD1. This TCR was sampled from a young woman with Graves' ophthalmopathy. The source material was blood. The DNA for the CDR3 is TGTGCCAGCAGTGTGGACAGGGGGAACACTGAAGCTTTCTTT. This codes for CASSVDRGNTEAFF.